This record looks at one T cell receptor beta chain sequence and its context. In the authors' workflow: It was from reference gene primer amplification that nucleated cell counts were estimated. Some clones are missing from TCRdb's copy, which holds only in-frame ones; the method was immunoSEQ multiplex PCR. That table is the source of V, J and clone size, and D and trimming were worked out from the DNA. The table has around 220,000 clones, approximately 85% seen once; the top ten hold 7% to 10%. These data originate in a study of blood T cell repertoires in COVID-19. Study-wide context: Italy, Spain and the United States were the sources of the convalescent and acute COVID-19 samples. T cells, B-cell-depleted T cells, or PBMCs supplied cDNA or gDNA.

Followed longitudinally, the Seattle patients had been enrolled during active infection. The germline V gene has CDR1 SGHRS and CDR2 YFSETQ. J lost 5 bases, V lost 5 bases, and 4 bases had no gene match. This CDR3 comprises 14 residues. The source of this sequence is a woman aged 80 or over with COVID-19, enrolled during active disease. The sequencing sample was made of peripheral blood. V and J are TRBV5-1 and TRBJ2-1; 10 bases match TRBD2. The CDR3 coding sequence is TGCGCCAGCAGACTAGCGGGGAGCCACAATGAGCAGTTCTTC. It encodes CASRLAGSHNEQFF.